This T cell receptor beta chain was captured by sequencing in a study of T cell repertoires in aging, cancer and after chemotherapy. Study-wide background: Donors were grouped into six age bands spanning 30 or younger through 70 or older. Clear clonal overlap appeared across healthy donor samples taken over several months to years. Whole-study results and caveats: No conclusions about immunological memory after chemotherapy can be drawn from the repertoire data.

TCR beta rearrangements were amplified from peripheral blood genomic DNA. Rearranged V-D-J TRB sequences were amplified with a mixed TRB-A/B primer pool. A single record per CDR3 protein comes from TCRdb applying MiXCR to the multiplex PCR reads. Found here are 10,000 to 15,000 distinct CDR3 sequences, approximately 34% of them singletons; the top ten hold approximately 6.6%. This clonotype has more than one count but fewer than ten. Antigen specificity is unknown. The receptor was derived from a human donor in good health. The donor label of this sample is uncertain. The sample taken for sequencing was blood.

This CDR3 is CASSLETGARGYTF. In nucleotides, the CDR3 is TGTGCCAGCAGCTTAGAGACAGGGGCGAGAGGCTACACCTTC. The chain employs TRBV11-3 and TRBJ1-2; 8 bases match TRBD1. CDR3 length: 14 residues. Germline loops: CDR1 SGHNT, CDR2 YENEEA. Trimming removed 0 bases from V and 8 bases from J; junction bases left unmatched: 5.